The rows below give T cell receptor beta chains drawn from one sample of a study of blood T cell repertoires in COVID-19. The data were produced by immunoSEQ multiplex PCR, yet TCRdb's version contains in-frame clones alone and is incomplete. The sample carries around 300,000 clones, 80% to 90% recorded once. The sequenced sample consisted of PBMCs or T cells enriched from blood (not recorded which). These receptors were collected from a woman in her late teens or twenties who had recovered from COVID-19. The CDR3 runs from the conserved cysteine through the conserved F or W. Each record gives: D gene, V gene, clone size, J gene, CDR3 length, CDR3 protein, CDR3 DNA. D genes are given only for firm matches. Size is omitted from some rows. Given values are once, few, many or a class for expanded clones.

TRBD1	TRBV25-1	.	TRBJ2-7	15	CASRGQGIETYEQYF	TGTGCCTCCAGGGGGCAGGGAATAGAGACCTACGAGCAGTACTTC
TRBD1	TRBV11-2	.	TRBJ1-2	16	CASSLDGTGMNYGYTF	TGTGCCAGCAGCTTAGATGGGACAGGGATGAACTATGGCTACACCTTC
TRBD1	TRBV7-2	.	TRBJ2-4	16	CASSLAHRGAKNIQYF	TGTGCCAGCAGCTTAGCGCACAGGGGGGCCAAAAACATTCAGTACTTC
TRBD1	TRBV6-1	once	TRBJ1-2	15	CASSDKDRGFDGYTF	TGTGCCAGCAGTGACAAGGACAGGGGATTTGATGGCTACACCTTC
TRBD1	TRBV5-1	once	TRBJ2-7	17	CASSLVFRRDRPNEQYF	TGCGCCAGCAGCTTGGTATTCCGCCGGGACAGACCCAACGAGCAGTACTTC
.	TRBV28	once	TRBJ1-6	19	CASSTDRSLAPAYNSPLHF	TGTGCCAGCAGCACCGACAGAAGCTTAGCACCCGCTTATAATTCACCCCTCCACTTT
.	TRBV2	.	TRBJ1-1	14	CASKLEGPNTEAFF	TGTGCCAGCAAATTGGAGGGGCCGAACACTGAAGCTTTCTTT
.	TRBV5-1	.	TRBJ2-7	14	CASSPRGSTYEQYF	TGCGCCAGCAGCCCCAGGGGATCTACCTACGAGCAGTACTTC
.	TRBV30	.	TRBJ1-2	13	CAWNPRRTDGYTF	TGTGCCTGGAACCCGAGGAGAACGGATGGCTACACCTTC
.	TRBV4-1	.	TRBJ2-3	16	CASSQDQRAFTDTQYF	TGCGCCAGCAGCCAAGATCAGCGAGCTTTCACAGATACGCAGTATTTT
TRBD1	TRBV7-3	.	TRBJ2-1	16	CASSPGDRISYNEQFF	TGTGCCAGCAGCCCCGGGGACAGGATCTCCTACAATGAGCAGTTCTTC
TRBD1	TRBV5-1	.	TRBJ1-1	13	CASSEGLDREAFF	TGCGCCAGCAGCGAAGGGTTGGACAGGGAAGCTTTCTTT
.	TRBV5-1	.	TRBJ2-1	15	CASSLFASSYNEQFF	TGCGCCAGCAGCTTGTTTGCCAGCTCCTACAATGAGCAGTTCTTC
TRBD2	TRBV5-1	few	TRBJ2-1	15	CASSETSGGIGEQFF	TGCGCCAGCAGCGAGACTAGCGGGGGGATCGGTGAGCAGTTCTTC
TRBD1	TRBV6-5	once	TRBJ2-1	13	CASKEQGSEVQFF	TGTGCCAGCAAAGAACAGGGGAGCGAAGTGCAGTTCTTC
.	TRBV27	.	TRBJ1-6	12	CASSLANSPLHF	TGTGCCAGCAGTTTGGCCAATTCACCCCTCCACTTT
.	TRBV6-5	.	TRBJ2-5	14	CASSHGTQQETQYF	TGTGCCAGCAGCCATGGGACACAACAAGAGACCCAGTACTTC
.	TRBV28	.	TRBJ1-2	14	CASSSLPREYGYTF	TGTGCCAGCAGCTCTCTACCACGGGAATATGGCTACACCTTC
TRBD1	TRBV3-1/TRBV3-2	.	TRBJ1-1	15	CASSLRRGLGTEAFF	TGTGCCAGCAGCCTTCGGAGGGGGCTGGGAACTGAAGCTTTCTTT
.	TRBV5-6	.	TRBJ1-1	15	CASSGTGRGETEAFF	TGTGCCAGCAGCGGCACAGGGCGTGGAGAGACTGAAGCTTTCTTT
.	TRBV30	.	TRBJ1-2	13	CAWSSRRDYGYTF	TGTGCCTGGAGTTCCAGGAGGGACTATGGCTACACCTTC
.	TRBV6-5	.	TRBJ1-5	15	CASSYEQVGGQPQHF	TGTGCCAGCAGCTACGAGCAGGTAGGGGGTCAGCCCCAGCATTTT
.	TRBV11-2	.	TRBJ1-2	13	CASSLERSYGYTF	TGTGCCAGCAGCTTAGAACGGAGCTATGGCTACACCTTC
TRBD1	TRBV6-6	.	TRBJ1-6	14	CASSRGQGRSPLHF	TGTGCCAGCAGCCGTGGACAGGGGCGATCACCCCTCCACTTT
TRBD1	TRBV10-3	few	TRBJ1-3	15	CAISGPGQGGNTIYF	TGTGCCATCAGTGGCCCGGGACAGGGTGGAAACACCATATATTTT
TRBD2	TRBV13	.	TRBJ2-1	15	CASSSTGTSRSEQFF	TGTGCCAGCAGTTCTACCGGGACTAGTCGGAGTGAGCAGTTCTTC
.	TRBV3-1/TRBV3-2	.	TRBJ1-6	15	CASSHAGKFLSPLHF	TGTGCCAGCAGCCATGCAGGGAAGTTTCTATCACCCCTCCACTTT
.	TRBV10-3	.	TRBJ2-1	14	CAISVQDSYNEQFF	TGTGCCATCAGTGTACAGGATTCCTACAATGAGCAGTTCTTC
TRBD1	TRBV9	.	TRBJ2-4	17	CASSGRDRGLAKNIQYF	TGTGCCAGCAGCGGGAGGGACAGGGGTCTAGCCAAAAACATTCAGTACTTC
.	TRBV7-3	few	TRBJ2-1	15	CASSESGGKGDEQFF	TGTGCCAGCAGCGAGTCAGGGGGGAAAGGAGATGAGCAGTTCTTC
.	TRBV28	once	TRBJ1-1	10	CATLGGEAFF	TGTGCCACCTTAGGGGGGGAGGCTTTCTTT
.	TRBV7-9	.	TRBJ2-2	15	CASSSRTVNTGELFF	TGTGCCAGCAGCTCACGGACAGTGAACACCGGGGAGCTGTTTTTT
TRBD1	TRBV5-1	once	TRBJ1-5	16	CASSPGTGGTSQPQHF	TGCGCCAGCAGCCCAGGGACAGGGGGGACCTCCCAGCCCCAGCATTTT
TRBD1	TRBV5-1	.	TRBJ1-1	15	CASSLTGKENTEAFF	TGCGCCAGCAGCCTGACAGGGAAGGAGAACACTGAAGCTTTCTTT
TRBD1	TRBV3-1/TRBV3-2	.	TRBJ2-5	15	CASSQGTGGRETQYF	TGTGCCAGCAGCCAAGGGACAGGGGGCAGGGAGACCCAGTACTTC
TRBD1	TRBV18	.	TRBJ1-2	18	CASSPRPGQGGDLDGYTF	TGTGCCAGCTCACCAAGGCCGGGACAGGGAGGGGACTTAGATGGCTACACCTTC
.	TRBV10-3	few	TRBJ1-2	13	CAISPYGYYGYTF	TGTGCCATCAGTCCATACGGTTACTATGGCTACACCTTC
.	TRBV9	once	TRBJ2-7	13	CASSGGWAGEQYF	TGTGCCAGCAGTGGAGGGTGGGCCGGCGAGCAGTACTTC
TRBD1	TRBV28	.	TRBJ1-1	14	CASRQTGGITEAFF	TGTGCCAGCAGACAAACAGGGGGCATCACTGAAGCTTTCTTT
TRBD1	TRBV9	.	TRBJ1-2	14	CASSVTGGDYGYTF	TGTGCCAGCAGCGTAACAGGGGGCGACTATGGCTACACCTTC
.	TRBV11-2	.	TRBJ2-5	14	CASSPSRLEETQYF	TGTGCCAGCAGCCCCTCGCGACTAGAAGAGACCCAGTACTTC
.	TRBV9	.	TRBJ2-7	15	CASSVGLGQGYEQYF	TGTGCCAGCAGCGTAGGATTGGGGCAGGGTTACGAGCAGTACTTC
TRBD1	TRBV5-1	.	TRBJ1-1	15	CASRDDGQGGTEAFF	TGCGCCAGCAGGGACGATGGACAGGGTGGCACTGAAGCTTTCTTT